These 23 T cell receptor beta chains share one sample of origin, sequenced in a study of blood T cell repertoires in COVID-19. The protocol was immunoSEQ multiplex PCR, while the TCRdb copy is restricted to in-frame clones and leaves out a portion. Of fewer than 250,000 clones in the sample, around 81% are singletons; the top ten hold 8.9%. Sequencing input: PBMCs or T cells enriched from blood (not recorded which). Receptor source: a woman aged 45 to 65 with acute COVID-19.

This clone was recorded a few times. The chain couples TRBV4-3 to TRBJ1-3; D ambiguous. Per the germline V gene, CDR1 is LGHNA and CDR2 is YSLEER. The CDR3 contains 16 residues. The germline V and J ends were trimmed by 4 bases and 0 bases, with 13 bases remaining between them. CDR3 sequence: CASSPSRFSSGNTIYF. The CDR3 DNA reads as TGCGCCAGCAGCCCAAGTCGATTCAGCTCTGGAAACACCATATATTTT.

The rearrangement links TRBV29-1 to TRBJ1-2, with 8 bases aligning to TRBD1. In germline, CDR1 is SQVTM, CDR2 ANQGSEA. The trim removed 2 bases at V and 6 bases at J, leaving 5 bases unmatched. This CDR3 is built from 13 residues. This CDR3 is CSVETGGRNGYTF. The DNA for the CDR3 is TGCAGCGTTGAAACAGGGGGAAGAAATGGCTACACCTTC.

This clone was found a few times. The rearrangement joins TRBV3-1 (or the pseudogene TRBV3-2) to TRBJ2-3; a possible D gene is TRBD2 (6 bases). CDR1 and CDR2 (germline): LGHDT, YNNKEL (reference sequence). CDR3 length: 14 amino acids. Trimming cost V 4 bases and J 11 bases, with 19 bases left between them. The CDR3 loop is CASSPQRAGSGQYF. In nucleotides, the CDR3 is TGTGCCAGCAGCCCTCAGCGGGCCGGCTCGGGGCAGTATTTT.

The chain recombines TRBV4-3 with TRBJ1-6, with a possible D match to TRBD1 (6 bases). Germline V lookup: CDR1 LGHNA, CDR2 YSLEER. V lost 1 base to trimming and J lost 7 bases, with 11 bases between them. This CDR3 spans 15 amino acids. CDR3: CASSQGTEVNSPLHF. As DNA, the CDR3 is TGCGCCAGCAGCCAAGGGACAGAGGTCAATTCACCCCTCCACTTT.

This clone occurred a few times. V and J are TRBV4-1 and TRBJ2-7; a possible D gene is TRBD1 (5 bases). This CDR3 comprises 17 residues. Germline V gene data show CDR1 as MGHRA and CDR2 as YSYEKL. Trimming cost V 6 bases and J 0 bases, with 21 bases left between them. The CDR3 nucleotides read TGCGCCAGCAGTCAATACGCCGAGACAGCGAGCTCCTACGAGCAGTACTTC. Its protein product is CASSQYAETASSYEQYF.

The rearrangement uses TRBV28 and TRBJ1-5, with 7 positions matching TRBD1. The CDR3 loop spans 15 amino acids. The germline V gene encodes CDR1 MDHEN and CDR2 SYDVKM. V shed 8 bases and J 4 bases; nucleotides not matched to a gene: 11. This CDR3 reads CASQPRQGVNQPQHF. CDR3 bases: TGTGCCAGCCAACCGCGGCAGGGGGTGAATCAGCCCCAGCATTTT.

CDR3 in DNA: TGTGCCAGCAGCCCTCAAGTGGGTAGCGGGGACCCATTTATGGGACAAGAGACCCAGTACTTC. The encoded protein is CASSPQVGSGDPFMGQETQYF. This chain connects TRBV3-1 (or the pseudogene TRBV3-2) to TRBJ2-5; 8 bases map to TRBD2. V was pared by 4 bases and J by 2 bases, with 24 bases of the junction left unmatched. The germline V gene encodes CDR1 LGHDT and CDR2 YNNKEL (reference sequence). The CDR3 is made up of 21 amino acids.

The CDR3 coding sequence is TGTGCCAGCAGCCAAGATTCTATGACTAGCTGGGTCACTGAAGCTTTCTTT. Encoded protein: CASSQDSMTSWVTEAFF. This rearrangement joins TRBV3-1 (or the pseudogene TRBV3-2) to TRBJ1-1; D not certain. V lost 0 bases, J lost 4 bases, and 18 bases lay in between. The CDR3 sequence is 17 residues long. Germline V gives CDR1 LGHDT, CDR2 YNNKEL (reference sequence).

This chain uses TRBV11-1 with TRBJ1-2; the D gene is possibly TRBD1 (5 bases). The CDR3 is made up of 14 amino acids. V lost 5 bases and J 1 base, leaving 11 bases between the germline ends. CDR1 is SGHAT, CDR2 FQDESV, per germline (reference sequence). In DNA, the CDR3 is TGTGCCAGCAGCCCTACGACAGATAACTATGGCTACACCTTC. It encodes CASSPTTDNYGYTF. Filled out from reference TRBV11-1 and TRBJ1-2, the complete variable domain reads EAEVAQSPRYKITEKSQAVAFWCDPISGHATLYWYRQILGQGPELLVQFQDESVVDDSQLPKDRFSAERLKGVDSTLKIQPAELGDSAMYLCASSPTTDNYGYTFGSGTRLTVV.

This clone was seen a few times. The V call is TRBV30, the J call TRBJ2-2; the match to TRBD2 covers 7 bases. Germline V gene data show CDR1 as GTSNPN and CDR2 as SVGIG (reference sequence). J gave up 2 bases and V 2 bases, and 11 bases lay outside the gene matches. This CDR3 is 17 amino acids long. For the CDR3, the DNA is TGTGCCTGGAGTCCCCAGGGAACGGGAGGAAACACCGGGGAGCTGTTTTTT. This translates into CAWSPQGTGGNTGELFF.

The chain employs TRBV19 and TRBJ2-7; TRBD1 matches at 10 bases. V lost 6 bases, J lost 4 bases, and 6 bases stayed unmatched. Germline loops: CDR1 LNHDA, CDR2 SQIVND (reference sequence). The CDR3 sequence is 14 residues long. This CDR3 is CASSPRQGAYEQYF. DNA of the CDR3: TGTGCCAGTAGCCCCCGACAGGGGGCTTACGAGCAGTACTTC.

The chain couples TRBV6-1 to TRBJ1-3, with a weak D call TRBD1 (5 bases). CDR3 length: 16 residues. V shed 3 bases and J shed 0 bases, with 12 bases lying between them. The germline V gene has CDR1 MNHNS and CDR2 SASEGT. The CDR3 spells CASSDWLGLSGNTIYF. CDR3 nucleotide sequence: TGTGCCAGCAGTGACTGGCTGGGGCTCTCTGGAAACACCATATATTTT.

This rearrangement joins TRBV12-3 or TRBV12-4 to TRBJ1-6; D is possibly TRBD1 (5 bases). Trimming cost V 5 bases and J 7 bases, with 9 bases left between them. The CDR3 totals 13 residues. In nucleotides, the CDR3 is TGTGCCAGCAGTATAACAGGAAATTCACCCCTCCACTTT. It codes for CASSITGNSPLHF.

This clone was recorded once. V usage is TRBV7-2 and J usage is TRBJ1-5; 8 bases agree with TRBD1. Per the germline V gene, CDR1 is SGHTA and CDR2 is FQGNSA. V trimming: 5 bases; J trimming: 7 bases; junction bases outside the gene matches: 4. The CDR3 has 13 amino acids. CDR3: CASSEGDRQPQHF. The CDR3 DNA reads TGTGCCAGCAGCGAGGGGGACAGGCAGCCCCAGCATTTT.

The chain carries TRBV7-8 and TRBJ1-6; 7 bases fit TRBD1. V dropped 5 bases and J dropped 1; count of bases not matched to a gene: 5. Germline CDR1 reads SGHVS; CDR2 reads FQNEAQ. CDR3 length: 16 residues. The CDR3 nucleotides are TGTGCCAGCAGCGACAGGGAGAGGTCCTATAATTCACCCCTCCACTTT. This translates into CASSDRERSYNSPLHF.

The chain employs TRBV3-1 (or the pseudogene TRBV3-2) and TRBJ1-1, with D possibly matching TRBD1 (6 bases). This CDR3 spans 17 amino acids. Germline CDR1 is LGHDT and CDR2 is YNNKEL (reference sequence). V was pared by 0 bases and J by 1 base, with 15 bases between. The chain's CDR3 is CASSQDGGRGQNTEAFF. In DNA, the CDR3 is TGTGCCAGCAGCCAAGATGGGGGCAGGGGACAGAACACTGAAGCTTTCTTT.

The CDR3 DNA reads as TGTGCCAGCAGCTCGCAGGGGCCGGATAATTCACCCCTCCACTTT. Translation gives CASSSQGPDNSPLHF. The rearrangement uses TRBV7-2 and TRBJ1-6; a possible D gene is TRBD1 (6 bases). Germline CDR1 and CDR2: SGHTA and FQGNSA. This CDR3 has 15 residues. V dropped 4 bases and J dropped 5 bases, with 12 bases sitting between them.

The chain employs TRBV4-2 and TRBJ1-6, with 9 bases matching TRBD1. The CDR3 extends over 18 amino acids. The V gene end was trimmed by 0 bases and the J gene end by 10 bases; junction bases not matched to a gene: 13. Per germline, CDR1 LGHNA and CDR2 YNFKEQ. CDR3 region: CASSQDLGQGGLGSPLHF. CDR3 bases: TGTGCCAGCAGCCAAGATCTGGGACAGGGAGGTTTAGGCTCACCCCTCCACTTT.

V usage is TRBV24-1 and J usage is TRBJ2-3, with D uncertain. CDR3 length: 14 residues. Germline V gene lookup returns CDR1 KGHDR and CDR2 SFDVKD. Trimming took off 1 base at V and 4 bases at J, with 8 bases between the two ends. CDR3 sequence (DNA): TGTGCCACCAGTGATTTTGGAAGCGCAGATACGCAGTATTTT. It is translated as CATSDFGSADTQYF.

Concerning this clone: One junction end disagrees with the germline gene, perhaps due to a read error. The chain is built from TRBV18 and TRBJ1-1; 9 nucleotides align to TRBD1. Per the germline V gene, CDR1 is KGHSH and CDR2 is LQKENI. The CDR3 runs 16 residues. CDR3: CASSPPPGQGITEAFF. Written as DNA, the CDR3 is TGTGCCAGCTCGCCACCTCCGGGACAGGGAATCACTGAAGCTTTCTTT.

The CDR3 is CASSEDSQASTNEKLFF. CDR3 nucleotide sequence: TGTGCCAGCAGCGAGGACAGTCAAGCCTCCACTAATGAAAAACTGTTTTTT. The chain couples TRBV7-2 to TRBJ1-4, with D possibly being TRBD1 (6 bases). The CDR3 is 17 residues long. Trimming removed 5 bases from V and 2 bases from J, with 18 bases in between. Per the germline V gene, CDR1 is SGHTA and CDR2 is FQGNSA.

CDR3 amino acids: CASSPLDRQETQYF. The CDR3 coding sequence is TGTGCCAGCTCACCGCTAGACAGGCAAGAGACCCAGTACTTC. V usage is TRBV18 and J usage is TRBJ2-5; D perhaps matches TRBD1 (6 bases). CDR3 size: 14 residues. V was pared by 3 bases and J by 2 bases, with 10 bases between. Germline assignment: CDR1 KGHSH and CDR2 LQKENI.

The CDR3 nucleotides are TGTGCCAGCAGTTTCGGGACAGGGAATGGCTACACCTTC. It yields the protein CASSFGTGNGYTF. This chain uses TRBV28 with TRBJ1-2; 9 bases fit TRBD1. This CDR3 has 13 residues. Germline assignment: CDR1 MDHEN and CDR2 SYDVKM. V was pared by 3 bases and J by 6 bases, with 2 bases of the junction left unmatched.